This is a list of T cell receptor beta chains from one sample in a study of brain T cells in children with intractable seizures. Measured with immunoSEQ multiplex PCR; TCRdb has only the in-frame clones, and not every one. The table lists about 340,000 clones, over 90% of them singletons. This material consisted of peripheral blood, taken approximately 5 months after surgery. The receptors were sampled from a boy less than two years old with tuberous sclerosis and intractable seizures. CDR3s include the opening cysteine and the closing phenylalanine or tryptophan. A D gene is named only where the DNA matches it firmly. Size tells how often a clone was seen (once, few, many) or the class of an expanded clone, and some rows leave it out.

d_gene,v_gene,j_gene,abundance,CDR3aa,CDR3nt
TRBD1,TRBV7-6,TRBJ1-2,NA,CASSLGQGYGGYTF,TGTGCCAGCAGTCTGGGACAGGGCTATGGTGGCTACACCTTC
NA,TRBV29-1,TRBJ1-1,NA,CSVEEWWGAHTEAFF,TGCAGCGTTGAAGAGTGGTGGGGGGCTCACACTGAAGCTTTCTTT
NA,TRBV4-1,TRBJ1-5,NA,CASSQSLPVNQPQHF,TGCGCCAGCAGCCAAAGTCTGCCGGTAAATCAGCCCCAGCATTTT
NA,TRBV7-2,TRBJ1-2,NA,CASSLDRVAYGYTF,TGTGCCAGCAGCTTAGATAGGGTTGCCTATGGCTACACCTTC
NA,TRBV5-1,TRBJ1-1,NA,CASSAPADRPEAFF,TGCGCCAGCAGCGCGCCAGCAGACAGGCCTGAAGCTTTCTTT
TRBD2,TRBV9,TRBJ2-3,NA,CASSGSGRESDTQYF,TGTGCCAGCAGCGGTAGCGGGAGGGAATCAGATACGCAGTATTTT
TRBD2,TRBV6-4,TRBJ2-3,NA,CASSDSFEGRGRDTQYF,TGTGCCAGCAGTGACTCTTTCGAGGGGAGGGGAAGAGATACGCAGTATTTT
TRBD1,TRBV12-5,TRBJ2-2,NA,CASGLSPGQGGTGELFF,TGTGCTAGTGGTTTGTCACCGGGACAGGGTGGGACCGGGGAGCTGTTTTTT
NA,TRBV5-1,TRBJ1-1,NA,CASSLVYRVTEAFF,TGCGCCAGCAGCTTGGTCTACAGGGTCACTGAAGCTTTCTTT
TRBD2,TRBV7-8,TRBJ2-5,NA,CASSPGGGTQYF,TGTGCCAGCAGCCCGGGGGGTGGGACCCAGTACTTC
TRBD2,TRBV3-1/TRBV3-2,TRBJ2-3,NA,CASSQARGGGSTDTQYF,TGTGCCAGCAGCCAAGCTCGGGGCGGGGGAAGCACAGATACGCAGTATTTT
NA,TRBV19,TRBJ1-2,NA,CASSPDHGYTF,TGTGCCAGTAGCCCGGATCATGGCTACACCTTC
NA,TRBV4-2,TRBJ1-6,NA,CASSQDETRNSPLHF,TGTGCCAGCAGCCAAGACGAGACTAGAAATTCACCCCTCCACTTT
NA,TRBV30,TRBJ1-1,NA,CAWSVRGNTEAFF,TGTGCCTGGAGTGTACGTGGGAACACTGAAGCTTTCTTT
NA,TRBV5-4,TRBJ1-1,NA,CASSPRIPGAIEAFF,TGTGCCAGCAGCCCCCGGATCCCAGGGGCGATTGAAGCTTTCTTT
TRBD1,TRBV9,TRBJ1-2,NA,CASSVDPGGSAGYTF,TGTGCCAGCAGCGTAGACCCAGGGGGCTCGGCTGGCTACACCTTC
NA,TRBV5-6,TRBJ1-1,NA,CASSLGASNTEAFF,TGTGCCAGCAGCTTAGGGGCGTCAAACACTGAAGCTTTCTTT
TRBD1,TRBV3-1/TRBV3-2,TRBJ2-2,NA,CASSPTLTGRNTGELFF,TGTGCCAGCAGCCCTACTCTGACAGGGCGGAACACCGGGGAGCTGTTTTTT
NA,TRBV20-1,TRBJ2-7,NA,CSASWPAFTYEQYF,TGCAGTGCTAGTTGGCCCGCCTTTACCTACGAGCAGTACTTC
NA,TRBV5-1,TRBJ2-2,NA,CASSFRAQGTGELFF,TGCGCCAGCAGCTTTCGGGCCCAGGGCACCGGGGAGCTGTTTTTT
NA,TRBV24-1,TRBJ2-3,NA,CATSDFPGGPDTQYF,TGTGCCACCAGTGATTTCCCCGGCGGACCGGATACGCAGTATTTT
NA,TRBV19,TRBJ1-5,once,CASSMGDQPQHF,TGTGCCAGTAGTATGGGTGATCAGCCCCAGCATTTT
TRBD1,TRBV29-1,TRBJ2-3,NA,CSVESGQGIPDTQYF,TGCAGCGTTGAATCGGGACAGGGTATCCCAGATACGCAGTATTTT
NA,TRBV27,TRBJ1-5,NA,CASSDSSNQPQHF,TGTGCCAGCTCGGACAGTAGCAATCAGCCCCAGCATTTT
NA,TRBV5-1,TRBJ1-1,NA,CASSFGTTTEAFF,TGCGCCAGCAGCTTTGGGACAACCACTGAAGCTTTCTTT
NA,TRBV7-3,TRBJ1-3,NA,CASSWDSGNTIYF,TGTGCCAGCAGCTGGGACTCTGGAAACACCATATATTTT
NA,TRBV7-2,TRBJ1-1,NA,CASSYLVGKGTEAFF,TGTGCCAGCAGCTACTTAGTGGGTAAGGGGACTGAAGCTTTCTTT
TRBD2,TRBV25-1,TRBJ2-3,NA,CASSLVGGYTDTQYF,TGTGCCAGCAGTCTGGTGGGGGGGTACACAGATACGCAGTATTTT
TRBD1,TRBV19,TRBJ2-1,NA,CASSGTGLNEQFF,TGTGCCAGTAGCGGGACAGGGCTGAATGAGCAGTTCTTC
NA,TRBV6-5,TRBJ2-7,NA,CASRPTGFYEQYF,TGTGCCAGCAGGCCGACAGGCTTCTACGAGCAGTACTTC
NA,TRBV10-2,TRBJ2-1,NA,CASSRTSVNEQFF,TGCGCCAGCAGTAGAACTAGTGTAAATGAGCAGTTCTTC
NA,TRBV4-2,TRBJ1-4,NA,CASSQEAVLVKGSEKLFF,TGTGCCAGCAGCCAAGAAGCTGTCCTAGTCAAGGGGAGTGAAAAACTGTTTTTT
TRBD1,TRBV4-1,TRBJ1-2,once,CASSHPGQGDGYTF,TGCGCCAGCAGCCACCCGGGACAGGGGGATGGCTACACCTTC
TRBD1,TRBV6-5,TRBJ2-2,NA,CASRSTGDTGELFF,TGTGCCAGCAGGTCAACAGGGGACACCGGGGAGCTGTTTTTT
NA,TRBV6-5,TRBJ1-1,NA,CASSYGGDTEAFF,TGTGCCAGCAGTTACGGAGGGGACACTGAAGCTTTCTTT
TRBD1,TRBV9,TRBJ2-1,NA,CASSLGGQLDEQFF,TGTGCCAGCAGCCTAGGGGGCCAGTTGGATGAGCAGTTCTTC
NA,TRBV6-5,TRBJ2-7,NA,CASSYRPATNEQYF,TGTGCCAGCAGTTACCGTCCAGCGACTAACGAGCAGTACTTC
NA,TRBV28,TRBJ2-5,NA,CASSLRGYKETQYF,TGTGCCAGCAGTTTAAGGGGGTACAAAGAGACCCAGTACTTC
NA,TRBV9,TRBJ2-7,NA,CASSPQGEGYEQYF,TGTGCCAGCAGCCCCCAGGGGGAGGGCTACGAGCAGTACTTC
TRBD2,TRBV19,TRBJ2-7,NA,CASSSLDYAGGQMREQYF,TGTGCCAGTAGTAGCCTCGACTACGCGGGAGGGCAAATGAGAGAGCAGTACTTC
NA,TRBV5-4,TRBJ2-2,NA,CASSLGQEEAGRELFF,TGTGCCAGCAGCTTGGGACAGGAGGAGGCTGGTCGGGAGCTGTTTTTT
TRBD2,TRBV3-1/TRBV3-2,TRBJ2-1,NA,CASSQEWREVSYNEQFF,TGTGCCAGCAGCCAGGAATGGCGGGAGGTTTCCTACAATGAGCAGTTCTTC
TRBD1,TRBV7-9,TRBJ1-1,NA,CASSLALGTAGAFF,TGTGCCAGCAGCTTAGCGCTGGGGACAGCAGGAGCTTTCTTT
TRBD1,TRBV18,TRBJ1-3,NA,CASSRTGSGNTIYF,TGTGCCAGCTCTCGGACAGGGTCCGGAAACACCATATATTTT
NA,TRBV19,TRBJ1-5,NA,CASTFSRDQPQHF,TGTGCCAGTACTTTTTCCAGAGATCAGCCCCAGCATTTT
TRBD1,TRBV19,TRBJ2-7,NA,CASRPGTGLYEQYF,TGTGCCAGTAGGCCCGGGACAGGGCTTTACGAGCAGTACTTC
NA,TRBV7-2,TRBJ2-5,NA,CASSPKSGHRETQYF,TGTGCCAGCAGCCCGAAGTCCGGCCACAGGGAGACCCAGTACTTC
NA,TRBV6-5,TRBJ1-4,NA,CASSYSTRGEKLFF,TGTGCCAGCAGTTACTCGACGAGAGGCGAAAAACTGTTTTTT
TRBD1,TRBV5-6,TRBJ1-1,NA,CASSATPGTGGFTNTEAFF,TGTGCCAGCAGCGCCACCCCTGGGACAGGGGGGTTTACGAACACTGAAGCTTTCTTT